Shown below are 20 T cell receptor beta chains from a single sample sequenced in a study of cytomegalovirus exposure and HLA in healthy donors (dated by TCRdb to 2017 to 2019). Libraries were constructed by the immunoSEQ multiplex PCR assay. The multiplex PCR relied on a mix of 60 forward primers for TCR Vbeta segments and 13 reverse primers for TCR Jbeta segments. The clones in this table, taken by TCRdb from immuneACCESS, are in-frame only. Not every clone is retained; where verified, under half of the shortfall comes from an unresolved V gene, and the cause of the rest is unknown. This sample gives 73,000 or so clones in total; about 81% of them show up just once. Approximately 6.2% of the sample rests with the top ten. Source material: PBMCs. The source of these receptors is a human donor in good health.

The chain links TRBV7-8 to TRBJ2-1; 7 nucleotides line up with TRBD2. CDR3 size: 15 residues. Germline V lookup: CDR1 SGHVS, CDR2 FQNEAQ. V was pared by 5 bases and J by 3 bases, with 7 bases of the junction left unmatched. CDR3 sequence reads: CASSDFGGGYNEQFF. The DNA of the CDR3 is TGTGCCAGCAGCGACTTTGGGGGGGGCTACAATGAGCAGTTCTTC.

CDR3 bases: TGCGCCAGCAGCTTGTTCCGGACAGGGCGAGAAGGCTACACCTTC. It translates to CASSLFRTGREGYTF. The chain is built from TRBV5-1 and TRBJ1-2, with 8 bases lining up with TRBD1. The V and J ends lost 1 base and 8 bases, in that order; junction bases with no gene match: 10. The germline gives CDR1 SGHRS, CDR2 YFSETQ. CDR3 length equals 15 residues. The whole variable domain, filled in from reference TRBV5-1 and TRBJ1-2, reads KAGVTQTPRYLIKTRGQQVTLSCSPISGHRSVSWYQQTPGQGLQFLFEYFSETQRNKGNFPGRFSGRQFSNSRSEMNVSTLELGDSALYLCASSLFRTGREGYTFGSGTRLTVV.

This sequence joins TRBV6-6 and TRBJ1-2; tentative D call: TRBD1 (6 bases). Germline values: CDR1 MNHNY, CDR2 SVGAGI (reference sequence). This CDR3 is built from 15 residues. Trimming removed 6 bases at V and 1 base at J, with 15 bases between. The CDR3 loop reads CASSSGQSINYGYTF. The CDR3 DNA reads TGTGCCAGCAGCTCCGGACAGTCGATTAACTATGGCTACACCTTC.

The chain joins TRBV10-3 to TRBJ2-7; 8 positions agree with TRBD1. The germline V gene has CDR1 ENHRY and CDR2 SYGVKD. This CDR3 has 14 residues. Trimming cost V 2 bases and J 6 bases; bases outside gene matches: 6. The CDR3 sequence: CAISEVQGASEQYF. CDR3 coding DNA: TGTGCCATCAGTGAGGTTCAGGGGGCGTCCGAGCAGTACTTC.

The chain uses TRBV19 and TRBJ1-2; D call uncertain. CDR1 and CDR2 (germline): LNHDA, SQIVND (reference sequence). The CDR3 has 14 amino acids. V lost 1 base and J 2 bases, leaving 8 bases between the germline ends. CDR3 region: CASSIGGRNYGYTF. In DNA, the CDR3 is TGTGCCAGTAGTATAGGCGGCAGAAACTATGGCTACACCTTC.

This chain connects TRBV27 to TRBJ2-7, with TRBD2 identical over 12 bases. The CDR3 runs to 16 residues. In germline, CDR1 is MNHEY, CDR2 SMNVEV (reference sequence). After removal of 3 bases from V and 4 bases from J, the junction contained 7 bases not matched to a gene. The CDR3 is CASSLASGGASYEQYF. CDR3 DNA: TGTGCCAGCAGTTTGGCTAGCGGGGGGGCTTCTTACGAGCAGTACTTC.

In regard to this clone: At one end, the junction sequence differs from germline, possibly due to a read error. The CDR3 nucleotides read TGCGCCAGCAGCCGGGCAGGGTTTATCGAAGAGACCCGGTACTTC. Translation: CASSRAGFIEETRYF. The chain recombines TRBV5-1 with TRBJ2-5; tentatively, D is TRBD1 (5 bases). CDR3 length: 15 residues. CDR1 and CDR2 (germline): SGHRS, YFSETQ. Drawing the rest from reference TRBV5-1 and TRBJ2-5, the complete variable domain is KAGVTQTPRYLIKTRGQQVTLSCSPISGHRSVSWYQQTPGQGLQFLFEYFSETQRNKGNFPGRFSGRQFSNSRSEMNVSTLELGDSALYLCASSRAGFIEETRYFGPGTRLLVL.

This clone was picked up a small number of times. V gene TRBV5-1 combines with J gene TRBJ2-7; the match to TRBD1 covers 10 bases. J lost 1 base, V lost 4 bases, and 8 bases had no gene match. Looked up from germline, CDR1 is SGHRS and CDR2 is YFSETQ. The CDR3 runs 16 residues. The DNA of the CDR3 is TGCGCCAGCAGCGAGACAGGGGGCGGGGGGTCCTACGAGCAGTACTTC. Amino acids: CASSETGGGGSYEQYF.

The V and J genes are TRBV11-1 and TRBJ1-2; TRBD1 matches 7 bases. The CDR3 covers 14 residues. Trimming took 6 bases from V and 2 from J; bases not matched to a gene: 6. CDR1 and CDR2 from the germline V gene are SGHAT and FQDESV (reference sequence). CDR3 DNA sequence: TGTGCCAGCAGAAAGACAGGGAGCAACTATGGCTACACCTTC. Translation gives CASRKTGSNYGYTF.

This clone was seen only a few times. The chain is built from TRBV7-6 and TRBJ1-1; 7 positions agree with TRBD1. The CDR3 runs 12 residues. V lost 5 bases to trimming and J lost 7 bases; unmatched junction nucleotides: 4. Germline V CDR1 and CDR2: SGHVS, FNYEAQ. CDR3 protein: CASSARDSEAFF. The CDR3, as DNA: TGTGCCAGCAGCGCCCGGGACAGTGAAGCTTTCTTT. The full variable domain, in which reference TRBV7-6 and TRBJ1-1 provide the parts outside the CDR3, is GAGVSQSPRYKVTKRGQDVALRCDPISGHVSLYWYRQALGQGPEFLTYFNYEAQQDKSGLPNDRFSAERPEGSISTLTIQRTEQRDSAMYRCASSARDSEAFFGQGTRLTVV.

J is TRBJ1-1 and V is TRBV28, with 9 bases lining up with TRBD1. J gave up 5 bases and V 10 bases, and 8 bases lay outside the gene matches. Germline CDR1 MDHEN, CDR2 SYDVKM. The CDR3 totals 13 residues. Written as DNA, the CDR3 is TGTGCCACCGGGACAGGGCTGGGGACTGAAGCTTTCTTT. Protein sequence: CATGTGLGTEAFF.

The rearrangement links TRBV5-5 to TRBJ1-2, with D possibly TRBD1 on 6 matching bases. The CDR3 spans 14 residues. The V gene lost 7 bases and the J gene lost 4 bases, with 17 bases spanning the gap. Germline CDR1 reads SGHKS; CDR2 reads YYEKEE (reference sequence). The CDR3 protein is CASAQGPVGYGYTF. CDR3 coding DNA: TGTGCCAGCGCGCAGGGGCCGGTTGGCTATGGCTACACCTTC.

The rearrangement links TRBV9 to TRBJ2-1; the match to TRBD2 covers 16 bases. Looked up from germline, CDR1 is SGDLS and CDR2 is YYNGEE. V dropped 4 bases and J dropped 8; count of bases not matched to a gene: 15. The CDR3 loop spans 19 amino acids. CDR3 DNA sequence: TGTGCCAGCAGCTCGGGACTAGCGGGGGGGCCTCGGGTGAGCGATGAGCAGTTCTTC. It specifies CASSSGLAGGPRVSDEQFF.

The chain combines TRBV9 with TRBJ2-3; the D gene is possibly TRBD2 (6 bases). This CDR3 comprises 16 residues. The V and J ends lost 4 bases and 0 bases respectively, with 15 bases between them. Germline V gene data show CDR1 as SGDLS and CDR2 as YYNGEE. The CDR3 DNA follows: TGTGCCAGCAGCCCAAGGTGGGGGGAGAGCACAGATACGCAGTATTTT. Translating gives CASSPRWGESTDTQYF.

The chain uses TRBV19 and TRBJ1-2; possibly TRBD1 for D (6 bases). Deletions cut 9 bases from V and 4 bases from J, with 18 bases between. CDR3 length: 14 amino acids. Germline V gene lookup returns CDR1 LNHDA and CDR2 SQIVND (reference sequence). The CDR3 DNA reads TGTGCCAGAGGGAGGGGGGACGTCTCCTATGGCTACACCTTC. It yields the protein CARGRGDVSYGYTF. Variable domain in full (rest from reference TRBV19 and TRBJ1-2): DGGITQSPKYLFRKEGQNVTLSCEQNLNHDAMYWYRQDPGQGLRLIYYSQIVNDFQKGDIAEGYSVSREKKESFPLTVTSAQKNPTAFYLCARGRGDVSYGYTFGSGTRLTVV.

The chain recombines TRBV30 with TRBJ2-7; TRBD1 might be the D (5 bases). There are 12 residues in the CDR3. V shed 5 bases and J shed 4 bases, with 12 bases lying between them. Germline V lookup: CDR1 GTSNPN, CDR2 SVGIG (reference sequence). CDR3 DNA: TGTGCCTGGTCCAGGGAAGGTTACGAGCAGTACTTC. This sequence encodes CAWSREGYEQYF.

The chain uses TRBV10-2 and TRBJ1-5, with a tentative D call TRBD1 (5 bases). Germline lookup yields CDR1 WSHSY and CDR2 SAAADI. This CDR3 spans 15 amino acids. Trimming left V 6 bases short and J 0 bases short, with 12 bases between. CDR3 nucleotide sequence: TGCGCCAGCAGGGTAGGAGGGACTAGCAATCAGCCCCAGCATTTT. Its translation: CASRVGGTSNQPQHF.

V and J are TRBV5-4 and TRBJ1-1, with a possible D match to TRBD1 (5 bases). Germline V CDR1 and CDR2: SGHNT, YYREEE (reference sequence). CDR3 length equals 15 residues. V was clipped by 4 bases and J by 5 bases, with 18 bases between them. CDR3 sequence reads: CASSNKQVRRTEAFF. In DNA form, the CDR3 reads TGTGCCAGCAGCAACAAACAGGTCCGGCGGACTGAAGCTTTCTTT.

The CDR3 reads CASKRSAGGETQYF. The CDR3 nucleotides are TGTGCCAGCAAACGGTCAGCAGGGGGAGAGACCCAGTACTTC. The chain links TRBV6-4 to TRBJ2-5; 7 bases are shared with TRBD1. This CDR3 contains 14 residues. The germline V gene has CDR1 MRHNA and CDR2 SNTAGT. V was pared by 7 bases and J by 4 bases, with 9 bases of the junction left unmatched.

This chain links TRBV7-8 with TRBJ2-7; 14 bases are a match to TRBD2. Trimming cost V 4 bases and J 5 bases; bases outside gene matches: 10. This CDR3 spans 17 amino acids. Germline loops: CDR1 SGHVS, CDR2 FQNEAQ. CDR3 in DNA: TGTGCCAGCAGCTCCGGACTAGCGGGGGGTATCCGGGACGAGCAGTACTTC. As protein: CASSSGLAGGIRDEQYF.